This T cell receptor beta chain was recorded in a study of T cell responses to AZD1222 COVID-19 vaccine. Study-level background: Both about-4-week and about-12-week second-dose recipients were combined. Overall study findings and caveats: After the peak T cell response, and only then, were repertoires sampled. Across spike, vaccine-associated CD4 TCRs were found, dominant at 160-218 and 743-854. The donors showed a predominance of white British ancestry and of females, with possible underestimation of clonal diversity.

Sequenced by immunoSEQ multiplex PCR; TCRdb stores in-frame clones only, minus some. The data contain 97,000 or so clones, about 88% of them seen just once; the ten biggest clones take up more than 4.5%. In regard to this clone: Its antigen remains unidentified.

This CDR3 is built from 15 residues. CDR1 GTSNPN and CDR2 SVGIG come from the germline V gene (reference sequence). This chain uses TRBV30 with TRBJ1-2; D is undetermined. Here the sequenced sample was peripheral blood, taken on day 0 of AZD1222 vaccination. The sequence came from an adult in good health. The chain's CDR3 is CASRWEGEDGRGYTF. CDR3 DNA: TGTGCATCGAGGTGGGAGGGCGAAGACGGAAGGGGCTACACCTTC.